Listed here are 25 T cell receptor beta chains from one sample, sequenced in a study of T cells in Graves' hyperthyroidism and ophthalmopathy. RNA transcripts served as the template for amplifying TCR beta CDR3 regions. A first-round RT-PCR of the TCR CDR3 used the HTBI primer set. Each CDR3 protein gets one entry after TCRdb re-called the multiplex PCR reads with MiXCR. The repertoire holds 540,000 or so distinct CDR3 sequences, with about 45% as singletons. The specimen sequenced was peripheral blood or thyroid tissue (not recorded which). The receptors here all came from an adult woman with Graves' disease, either hyperthyroidism or ophthalmopathy (not recorded which).

Ten or more counts support this clonotype. The chain links TRBV20-1 to TRBJ2-7, with 8 bases matching TRBD2. The V gene's germline CDR1 is DFQATT and CDR2 SNEGSKA (reference sequence). The CDR3 covers 16 residues. Unmatched junction bases numbered 13, after V lost 3 bases and J lost 3 bases. This CDR3 reads CSARGPGREVFYEQYF. The CDR3 DNA reads as TGCAGTGCTAGGGGGCCGGGGCGGGAGGTCTTCTACGAGCAGTACTTC.

The J gene is TRBJ1-2, the V gene TRBV7-2, with D possibly matching TRBD1 (6 bases). Trimming took off 5 bases at V and 2 bases at J, with 12 bases between the two ends. CDR1 SGHTA and CDR2 FQGNSA come from the germline V gene. This CDR3 is 14 amino acids long. For the CDR3, the DNA is TGTGCCAGCAGCCTGGACAGATGGAACTATGGCTACACCTTC. Translated: CASSLDRWNYGYTF.

The chain links TRBV4-1 to TRBJ1-6, with D unclear. V was clipped by 1 base and J by 14 bases, with 21 bases between them. The CDR3 length is 16 residues. Germline-derived CDR1 and CDR2 are MGHRA and YSYEKL. In DNA form, the CDR3 reads TGCGCCAGCAGCCAAGTAACGGGCACAAGTAGCGATTCCCTCCACTTT. It encodes CASSQVTGTSSDSLHF.

Points on this clonotype: It may be a read error: a sequence one base away is much more abundant. The CDR3 ends on some other residue instead of the conserved phenylalanine or tryptophan, so this is likely a read error. V and J are TRBV15 and TRBJ1-2; tentatively, D is TRBD1 (5 bases). The CDR3 length is 15 residues. Germline CDR1 is LNHNV and CDR2 is YYDKDF (reference sequence). Here the CDR3 reads CAASRLAGTLPGYTL. The CDR3 nucleotides are TGTGCCGCCAGCAGACTGGCGGGGACGCTTCCTGGCTACACCCTC.

The genes are TRBV12-3 or TRBV12-4 and TRBJ1-2; D uncertain. There are 12 residues in the CDR3. The V gene lost 3 bases and the J gene lost 6 bases, with 8 bases spanning the gap. Here the CDR3 reads CASSFRGNGYTF. The DNA for the CDR3 is TGTGCCAGCAGTTTTCGGGGAAATGGCTACACCTTC.

The chain is built from TRBV19 and TRBJ1-1; D possibly corresponds to TRBD1 (5 bases). The CDR3 is 16 residues long. The germline V and J ends were trimmed by 9 bases and 1 base, with 21 bases remaining between them. Germline V gene lookup returns CDR1 LNHDA and CDR2 SQIVND (reference sequence). The CDR3 nucleotides read TGTGCCAGCCGACCCTTTCCGGGACGGTCGAACACTGAAGCTTTCTTT. Amino acid sequence: CASRPFPGRSNTEAFF.

This clonotype has at least ten counts. The rearrangement uses TRBV15 and TRBJ2-5; 11 nucleotides match TRBD2. Trimming cost V 4 bases and J 3 bases; bases outside gene matches: 7. Germline V CDR1 and CDR2: LNHNV, YYDKDF (reference sequence). The CDR3 extends over 16 amino acids. The CDR3 here is CATSTWGLAEEETQYF. CDR3 nucleotides: TGTGCCACCAGCACATGGGGACTAGCGGAGGAAGAGACCCAGTACTTC.

J is TRBJ1-2 and V is TRBV27; 9 bases align to TRBD1. The trim removed 5 bases at V and 6 bases at J, leaving 7 bases unmatched. Germline loops: CDR1 MNHEY, CDR2 SMNVEV (reference sequence). The CDR3 length is 14 residues. CDR3 amino acids: CASSPRGQGHGYTF. The CDR3 region has the DNA TGTGCCAGCAGTCCGCGAGGACAGGGGCATGGCTACACCTTC.

The table lists this clonotype with many counts. The rearrangement uses TRBV11-2 and TRBJ2-2; D ambiguous. Germline V gene lookup returns CDR1 SGHAT and CDR2 FQNNGV. The CDR3 extends over 16 amino acids. Trimming took off 4 bases at V and 1 base at J, with 13 bases between the two ends. The CDR3 DNA reads as TGTGCCAGCAGCTCAGAGCGTGTGGGGAACACCGGGGAGCTGTTTTTT. Its protein product is CASSSERVGNTGELFF.

This clonotype was seen ten or more times. The chain has TRBV7-2 and TRBJ2-7; D perhaps matches TRBD1 (5 bases). Trimming pared 5 bases from V and 4 bases from J, leaving 12 bases between. Germline-derived CDR1 and CDR2 are SGHTA and FQGNSA. The CDR3 is made up of 13 amino acids. CDR3 loop: CASSTRKGYEQYF. The CDR3 nucleotides read TGTGCCAGCAGCACGAGAAAGGGGTACGAGCAGTACTTC.

This clonotype was seen once. The CDR3 protein is CASSQPPGNTIYF. In nucleotides, the CDR3 is TGTGCCAGCAGCCAGCCCCCTGGAAACACCATATATTTT. V gene TRBV7-2 combines with J gene TRBJ1-3, with D uncertain. The CDR3 sequence is 13 residues long. The V end lost 5 bases, the J end lost 2 bases, and 7 bases lay between the germline ends. Germline V lookup: CDR1 SGHTA, CDR2 FQGNSA.

V is TRBV29-1 and J is TRBJ1-5, with D uncertain. Germline CDR1 SQVTM, CDR2 ANQGSEA. V was trimmed by 8 bases and J by 6 bases, leaving 17 bases between them. The CDR3 is 13 residues long. The CDR3 DNA reads TGCAGCAGTTACTCGGGTACATTTCAGCCCCAGCATTTT. Protein product: CSSYSGTFQPQHF.

On this clonotype: This is likely a read error, given that the CDR3 carries no conserved phenylalanine or tryptophan at its end. The limits of the CDR3 on the DNA are not certain, so only TCRdb's listed CDR3 is given. This chain joins TRBV29-1 and TRBJ2-5; the table gives TRBD1 as D, unverified against the DNA. Germline V gene lookup returns CDR1 SQVTM and CDR2 ANQGSEA. With termini counted, the CDR3 has 9 amino acids. The chain's CDR3 is CSVGQGRLV.

This chain connects TRBV20-1 to TRBJ1-4; the D gene is possibly TRBD1 (6 bases). Trimming took 0 bases from V and 8 from J, leaving 19 bases between them. This CDR3 has 16 amino acids. Germline values: CDR1 DFQATT, CDR2 SNEGSKA (reference sequence). The CDR3 here is CSARDPPEGDDEKLFF. CDR3 nucleotides: TGCAGTGCTAGAGACCCCCCGGAGGGGGACGACGAAAAACTGTTTTTT.

The CDR3 is CASSPGEGRSPLHF. CDR3 nucleotides: TGCGCCAGCAGCCCAGGGGAAGGGCGTTCACCCCTCCACTTT. The chain is built from TRBV5-1 and TRBJ1-6, with a tentative D call TRBD1 (6 bases). The germline V and J ends were trimmed by 4 bases and 9 bases, with 14 bases remaining between them. The germline CDR1 and CDR2 sequences are SGHRS and YFSETQ. The CDR3 covers 14 residues.

This clonotype was counted between two and nine times. The rearrangement links TRBV24-1 to TRBJ1-2; TRBD1 matches 7 bases. This CDR3 contains 12 residues. V shed 10 bases and J 7 bases; nucleotides not matched to a gene: 8. The germline CDR1 and CDR2 sequences are KGHDR and SFDVKD. The CDR3 loop reads CATGDRVAGYTF. The CDR3 nucleotides are TGTGCCACGGGAGACAGGGTGGCTGGCTACACCTTC.

This clonotype came up many times. CDR3 in amino acids: CASSLAEGANTEAFF. CDR3 DNA: TGCGCCAGCAGCTTGGCCGAGGGGGCGAACACTGAAGCTTTCTTT. V gene TRBV5-1 combines with J gene TRBJ1-1; 7 bases agree with TRBD1. V trimming: 0 bases; J trimming: 1 base; junction bases outside the gene matches: 3. This CDR3 comprises 15 residues. Germline V gene sequence: CDR1 SGHRS, CDR2 YFSETQ.

This clonotype was seen at least ten times. V gene TRBV20-1 combines with J gene TRBJ1-5; 8 positions match TRBD1. V dropped 6 bases and J dropped 4; count of bases not matched to a gene: 20. CDR3 size: 18 residues. Germline V gives CDR1 DFQATT, CDR2 SNEGSKA (reference sequence). CDR3 residues: CSATKMGQGADFNQPQHF. The CDR3 nucleotides are TGCAGTGCCACCAAGATGGGGCAGGGGGCGGACTTTAATCAGCCCCAGCATTTT.

This clonotype has only a few counts. The J gene is TRBJ2-7, the V gene TRBV7-8; D is unresolved. The CDR3 has 13 amino acids. CDR1 is SGHVS, CDR2 FQNEAQ, per germline. V shed 0 bases and J shed 3 bases, with 6 bases lying between them. CDR3 sequence: CASSLAVIYEQYF. CDR3 nucleotide sequence: TGTGCCAGCAGCTTAGCCGTTATCTACGAGCAGTACTTC.

This clonotype was recorded at least ten times. The junction differs from germline at one of its ends, possibly a read error. V and J are TRBV5-6 and TRBJ1-1; no clear D gene. The CDR3 consists of 12 residues. From germline, CDR1 is SGHDT and CDR2 YYEEEE. The CDR3 is CASSSNNNEAFF. The CDR3 DNA reads as TGTGCCAGCAGCTCTAATAACAATGAAGCTTTCTTT.

The chain carries TRBV29-1 and TRBJ2-7; 10 bases match TRBD2. The CDR3 loop spans 14 amino acids. Germline CDR1 and CDR2: SQVTM and ANQGSEA. Trimming removed 1 base from V and 3 bases from J; junction bases left unmatched: 3. The CDR3 DNA reads TGCAGCGTTGAAGGGACTAGCGGAAACTACGAGCAGTACTTC. It codes for CSVEGTSGNYEQYF.

This clonotype was recorded many times. This chain connects TRBV7-2 to TRBJ1-2, with TRBD1 identical over 7 bases. V was pared by 5 bases and J by 5 bases, with 11 bases of the junction left unmatched. The CDR3 extends over 15 amino acids. Germline V lookup: CDR1 SGHTA, CDR2 FQGNSA. CDR3 protein: CASSTRQGRSYGYTF. The CDR3 nucleotides are TGTGCCAGCAGCACGAGACAGGGTAGGAGTTATGGCTACACCTTC.

At least ten counts were recorded for this clonotype. The chain recombines TRBV7-2 with TRBJ1-2, with D unresolved. Trimming shortened V by 3 bases and J by 5 bases, and 7 bases separated the two germline ends. The CDR3 is 12 residues long. Germline assignment: CDR1 SGHTA and CDR2 FQGNSA. The CDR3 loop reads CASSFLGYGYTF. The CDR3 nucleotides read TGTGCCAGCAGCTTCCTTGGATATGGCTACACCTTC.

This clonotype was observed a few times. This chain connects TRBV27 to TRBJ1-1, with a weak D call TRBD1 (5 bases). The CDR3 contains 15 residues. Trimming stripped 1 base from V and 9 bases from J, with 18 bases between. Germline CDR1 reads MNHEY; CDR2 reads SMNVEV (reference sequence). CDR3 in amino acids: CASSLFPSGMGKAFF. In nucleotides, the CDR3 is TGTGCCAGCAGTTTATTCCCTTCAGGGATGGGGAAAGCTTTCTTT.

This clonotype appeared once. The rearrangement joins TRBV5-1 to TRBJ2-6; D uncertain. The germline CDR1 and CDR2 sequences are SGHRS and YFSETQ. The CDR3 sequence is 14 residues long. Trimming removed 2 bases at V and 7 bases at J, with 10 bases between. This chain's CDR3 is CASSLQTDANVLTF. The CDR3 DNA is TGCGCCAGCAGCTTACAGACGGATGCCAACGTCCTGACTTTC. Complete variable domain (other parts from reference TRBV5-1 and TRBJ2-6): KAGVTQTPRYLIKTRGQQVTLSCSPISGHRSVSWYQQTPGQGLQFLFEYFSETQRNKGNFPGRFSGRQFSNSRSEMNVSTLELGDSALYLCASSLQTDANVLTFGAGSRLTVL.